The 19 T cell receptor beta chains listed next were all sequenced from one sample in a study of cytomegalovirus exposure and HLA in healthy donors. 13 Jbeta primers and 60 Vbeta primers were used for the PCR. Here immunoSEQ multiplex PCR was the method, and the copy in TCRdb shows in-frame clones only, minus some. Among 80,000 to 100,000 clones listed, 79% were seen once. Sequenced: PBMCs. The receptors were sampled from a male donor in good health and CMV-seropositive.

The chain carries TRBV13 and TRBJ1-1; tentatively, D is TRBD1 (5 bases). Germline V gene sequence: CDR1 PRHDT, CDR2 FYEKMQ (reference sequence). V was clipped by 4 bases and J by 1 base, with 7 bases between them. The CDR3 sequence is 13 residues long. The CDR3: CASSSGGNTEAFF. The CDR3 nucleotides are TGTGCCAGCAGCTCCGGGGGGAACACTGAAGCTTTCTTT. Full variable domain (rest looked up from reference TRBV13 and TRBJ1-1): AAGVIQSPRHLIKEKRETATLKCYPIPRHDTVYWYQQGPGQDPQFLISFYEKMQSDKGSIPDRFSAQQFSDYHSELNMSSLELGDSALYFCASSSGGNTEAFFGQGTRLTVV.

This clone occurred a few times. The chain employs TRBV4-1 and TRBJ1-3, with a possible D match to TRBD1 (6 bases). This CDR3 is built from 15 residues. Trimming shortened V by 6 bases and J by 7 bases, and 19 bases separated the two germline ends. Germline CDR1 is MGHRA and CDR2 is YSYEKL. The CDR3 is CASSYPGTSGNTIYF. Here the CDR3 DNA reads TGCGCCAGCAGTTACCCCGGGACATCGGGGAACACCATATATTTT.

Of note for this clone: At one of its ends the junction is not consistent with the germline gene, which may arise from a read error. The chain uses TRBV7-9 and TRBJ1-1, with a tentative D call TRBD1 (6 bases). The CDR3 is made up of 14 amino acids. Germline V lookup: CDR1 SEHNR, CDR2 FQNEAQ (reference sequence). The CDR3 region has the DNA TGTGCCAGCACCTTAACAGGGATGAACACTGAAGCTTTCTTT. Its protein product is CASTLTGMNTEAFF.

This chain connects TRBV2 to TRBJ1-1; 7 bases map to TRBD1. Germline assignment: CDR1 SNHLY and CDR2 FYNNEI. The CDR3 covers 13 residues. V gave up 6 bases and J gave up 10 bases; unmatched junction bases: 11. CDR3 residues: CASSVTGDDAAFF. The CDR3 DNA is TGTGCCAGCAGCGTTACAGGGGATGATGCAGCTTTCTTT.

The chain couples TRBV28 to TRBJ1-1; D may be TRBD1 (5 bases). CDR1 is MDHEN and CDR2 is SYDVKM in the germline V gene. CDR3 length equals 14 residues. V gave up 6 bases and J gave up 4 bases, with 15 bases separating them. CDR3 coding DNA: TGTGCCAGCAGGGAGGGAGGGGTAAGCACTGAAGCTTTCTTT. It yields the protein CASREGGVSTEAFF.

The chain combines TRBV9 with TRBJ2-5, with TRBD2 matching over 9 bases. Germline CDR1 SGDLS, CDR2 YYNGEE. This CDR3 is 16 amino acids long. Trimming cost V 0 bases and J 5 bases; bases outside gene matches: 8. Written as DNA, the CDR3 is TGTGCCAGCAGCGTAGCTGGGGTAGCGGGAGTGGAGACCCAGTACTTC. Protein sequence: CASSVAGVAGVETQYF.

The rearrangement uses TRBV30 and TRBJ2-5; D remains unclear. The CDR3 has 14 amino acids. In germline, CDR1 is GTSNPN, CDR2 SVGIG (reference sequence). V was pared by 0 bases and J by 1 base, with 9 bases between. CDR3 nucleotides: TGTGCCTGGAGTGTAATCCTAGGCCAAGAGACCCAGTACTTC. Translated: CAWSVILGQETQYF.

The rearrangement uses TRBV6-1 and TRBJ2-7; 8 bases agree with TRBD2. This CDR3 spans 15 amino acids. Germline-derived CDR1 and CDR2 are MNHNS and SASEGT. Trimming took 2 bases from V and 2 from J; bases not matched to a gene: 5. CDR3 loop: CASSETAGAPYEQYF. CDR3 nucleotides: TGTGCCAGCAGTGAAACAGCGGGGGCCCCCTACGAGCAGTACTTC.

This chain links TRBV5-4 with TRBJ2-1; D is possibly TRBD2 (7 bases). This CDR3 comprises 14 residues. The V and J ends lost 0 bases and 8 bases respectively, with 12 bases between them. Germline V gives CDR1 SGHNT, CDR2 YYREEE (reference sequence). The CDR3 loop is CASSLEWGGDEQFF. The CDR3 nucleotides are TGTGCCAGCAGCTTGGAATGGGGGGGCGATGAGCAGTTCTTC.

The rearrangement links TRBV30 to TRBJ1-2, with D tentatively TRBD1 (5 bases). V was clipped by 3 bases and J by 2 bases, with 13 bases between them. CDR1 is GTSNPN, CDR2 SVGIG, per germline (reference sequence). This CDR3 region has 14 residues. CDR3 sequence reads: CAWRGLSMNYGYTF. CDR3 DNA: TGTGCCTGGAGGGGACTGTCAATGAACTATGGCTACACCTTC.

DNA of the CDR3: TGTGCCAGCAGGGAAACCTGGACAGGGACCCCCTACGAGCAGTACTTC. Amino acid sequence: CASRETWTGTPYEQYF. The rearrangement uses TRBV6-1 and TRBJ2-7; 8 bases are a match to TRBD1. V lost 6 bases to trimming and J lost 2 bases; unmatched junction nucleotides: 12. Germline-derived CDR1 and CDR2 are MNHNS and SASEGT. The CDR3 spans 16 residues.

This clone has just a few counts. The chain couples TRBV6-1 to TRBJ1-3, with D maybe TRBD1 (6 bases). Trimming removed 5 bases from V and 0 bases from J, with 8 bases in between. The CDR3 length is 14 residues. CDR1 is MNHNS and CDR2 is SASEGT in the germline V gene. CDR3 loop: CASSRTDSGNTIYF. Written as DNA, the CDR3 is TGTGCCAGCAGTAGGACAGACTCTGGAAACACCATATATTTT.

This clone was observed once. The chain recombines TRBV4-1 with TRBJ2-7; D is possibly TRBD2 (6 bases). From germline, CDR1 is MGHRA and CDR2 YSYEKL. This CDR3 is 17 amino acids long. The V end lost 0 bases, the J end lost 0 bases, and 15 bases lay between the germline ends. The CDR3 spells CASSQDPGTLVSYEQYF. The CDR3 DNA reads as TGCGCCAGCAGCCAAGATCCGGGGACTCTGGTCTCCTACGAGCAGTACTTC.

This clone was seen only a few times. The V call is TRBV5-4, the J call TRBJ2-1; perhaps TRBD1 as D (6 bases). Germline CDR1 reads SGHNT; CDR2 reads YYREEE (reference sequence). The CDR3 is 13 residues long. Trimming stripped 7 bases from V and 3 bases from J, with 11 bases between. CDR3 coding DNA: TGTGCCAGCGGGAACAGGGACTACAATGAGCAGTTCTTC. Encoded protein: CASGNRDYNEQFF.

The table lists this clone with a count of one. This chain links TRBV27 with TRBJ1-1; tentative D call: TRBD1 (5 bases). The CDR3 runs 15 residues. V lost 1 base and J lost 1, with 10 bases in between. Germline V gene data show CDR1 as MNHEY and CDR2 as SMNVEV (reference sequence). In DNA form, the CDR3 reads TGTGCCAGCAGTTTATACGGGGGTTCGAACACTGAAGCTTTCTTT. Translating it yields CASSLYGGSNTEAFF.

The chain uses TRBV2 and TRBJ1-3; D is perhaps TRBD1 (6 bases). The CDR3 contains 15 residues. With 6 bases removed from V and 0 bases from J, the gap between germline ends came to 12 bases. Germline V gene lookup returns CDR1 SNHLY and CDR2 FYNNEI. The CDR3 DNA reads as TGTGCCAGCAGCCTGGACAGAACCTCTGGAAACACCATATATTTT. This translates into CASSLDRTSGNTIYF.

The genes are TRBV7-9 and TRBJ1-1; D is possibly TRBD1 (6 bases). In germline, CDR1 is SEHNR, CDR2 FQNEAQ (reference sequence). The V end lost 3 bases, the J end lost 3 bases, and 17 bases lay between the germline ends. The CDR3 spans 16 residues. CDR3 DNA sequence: TGTGCCAGCAGCTTGCCTTTGAGGCGGGGGCACACTGAAGCTTTCTTT. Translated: CASSLPLRRGHTEAFF. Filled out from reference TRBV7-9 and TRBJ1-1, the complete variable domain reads DTGVSQNPRHKITKRGQNVTFRCDPISEHNRLYWYRQTLGQGPEFLTYFQNEAQLEKSRLLSDRFSAERPKGSFSTLEIQRTEQGDSAMYLCASSLPLRRGHTEAFFGQGTRLTVV.

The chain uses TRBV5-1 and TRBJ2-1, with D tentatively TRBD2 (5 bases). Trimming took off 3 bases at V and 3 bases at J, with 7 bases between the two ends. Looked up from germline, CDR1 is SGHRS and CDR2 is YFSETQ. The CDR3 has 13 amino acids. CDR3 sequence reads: CASSWRSYNEQFF. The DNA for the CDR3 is TGCGCCAGCAGCTGGAGGAGCTACAATGAGCAGTTCTTC.

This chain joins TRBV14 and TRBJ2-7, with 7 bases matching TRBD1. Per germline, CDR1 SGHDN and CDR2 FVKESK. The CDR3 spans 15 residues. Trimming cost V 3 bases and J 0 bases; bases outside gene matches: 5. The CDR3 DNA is TGTGCCAGCAGCCAGTTCACAGGGGTCTCCTACGAGCAGTACTTC. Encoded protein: CASSQFTGVSYEQYF.